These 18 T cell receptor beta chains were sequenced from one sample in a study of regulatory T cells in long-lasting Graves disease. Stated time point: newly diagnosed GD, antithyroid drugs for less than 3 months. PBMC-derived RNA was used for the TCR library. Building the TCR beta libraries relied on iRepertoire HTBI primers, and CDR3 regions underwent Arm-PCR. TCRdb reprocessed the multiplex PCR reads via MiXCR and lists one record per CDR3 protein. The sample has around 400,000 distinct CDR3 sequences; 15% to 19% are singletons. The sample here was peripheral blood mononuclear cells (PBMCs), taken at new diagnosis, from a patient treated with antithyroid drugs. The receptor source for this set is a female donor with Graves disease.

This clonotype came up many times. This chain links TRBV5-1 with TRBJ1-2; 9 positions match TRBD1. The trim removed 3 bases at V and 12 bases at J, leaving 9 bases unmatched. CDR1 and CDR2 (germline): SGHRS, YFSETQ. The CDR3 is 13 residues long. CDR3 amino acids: CASSSGTGTRDTF. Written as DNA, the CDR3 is TGCGCCAGCAGCTCCGGGACAGGGACTCGGGACACCTTC.

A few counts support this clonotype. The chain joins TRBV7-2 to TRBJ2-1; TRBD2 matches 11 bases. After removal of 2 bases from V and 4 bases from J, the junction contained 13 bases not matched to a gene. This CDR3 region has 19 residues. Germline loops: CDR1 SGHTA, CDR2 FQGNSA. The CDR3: CASSLLSLAGGPVYNEQFF. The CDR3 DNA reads TGTGCCAGCAGCTTATTATCCCTAGCGGGAGGCCCAGTTTACAATGAGCAGTTCTTC.

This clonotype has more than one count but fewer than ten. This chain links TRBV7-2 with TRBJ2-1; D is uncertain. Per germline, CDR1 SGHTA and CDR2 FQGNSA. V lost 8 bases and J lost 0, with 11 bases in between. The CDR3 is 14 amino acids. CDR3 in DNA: TGTGCCAGCGAACTTTTAAGCTCCTACAATGAGCAGTTCTTC. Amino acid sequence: CASELLSSYNEQFF. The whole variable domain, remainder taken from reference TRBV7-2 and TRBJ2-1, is GAGVSQSPSNKVTEKGKDVELRCDPISGHTALYWYRQSLGQGLEFLIYFQGNSAPDKSGLPSDRFSAERTGGSVSTLTIQRTQQEDSAVYLCASELLSSYNEQFFGPGTRLTVL.

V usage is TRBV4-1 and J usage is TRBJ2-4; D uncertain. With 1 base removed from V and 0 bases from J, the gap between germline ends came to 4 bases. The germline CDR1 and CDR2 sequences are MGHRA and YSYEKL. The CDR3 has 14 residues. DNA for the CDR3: TGCGCCAGCAGCCAAGGCCAAGCCAAAAACATTCAGTACTTC. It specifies CASSQGQAKNIQYF.

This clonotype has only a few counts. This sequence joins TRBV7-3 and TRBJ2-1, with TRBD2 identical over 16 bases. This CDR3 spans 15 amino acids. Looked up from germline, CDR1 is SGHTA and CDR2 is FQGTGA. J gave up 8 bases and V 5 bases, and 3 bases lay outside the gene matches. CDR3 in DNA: TGTGCCAGCAGCATGGGACTAGCGGGGGGGTATGAGCAGTTCTTC. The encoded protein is CASSMGLAGGYEQFF.

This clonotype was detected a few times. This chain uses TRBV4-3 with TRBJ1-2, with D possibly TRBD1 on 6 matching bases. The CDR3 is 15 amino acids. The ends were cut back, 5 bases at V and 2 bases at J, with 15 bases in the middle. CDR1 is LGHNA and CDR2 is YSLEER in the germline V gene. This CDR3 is CASSNYGTQNYGYTF. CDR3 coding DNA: TGCGCCAGCAGCAATTACGGGACACAGAACTATGGCTACACCTTC.

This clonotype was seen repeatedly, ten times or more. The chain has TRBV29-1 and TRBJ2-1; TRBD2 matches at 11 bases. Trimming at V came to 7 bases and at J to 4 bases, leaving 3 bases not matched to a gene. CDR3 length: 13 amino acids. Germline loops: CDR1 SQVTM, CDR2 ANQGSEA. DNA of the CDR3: TGCAGCGGCGGGACTAGCGGTTACAATGAGCAGTTCTTC. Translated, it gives CSGGTSGYNEQFF.

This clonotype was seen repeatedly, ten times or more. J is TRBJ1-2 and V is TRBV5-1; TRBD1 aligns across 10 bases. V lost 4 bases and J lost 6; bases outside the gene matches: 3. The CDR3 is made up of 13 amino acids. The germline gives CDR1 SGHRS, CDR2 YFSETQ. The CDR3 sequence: CASSPGQGNGYTF. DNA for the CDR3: TGCGCCAGCAGCCCGGGACAGGGGAATGGCTACACCTTC.

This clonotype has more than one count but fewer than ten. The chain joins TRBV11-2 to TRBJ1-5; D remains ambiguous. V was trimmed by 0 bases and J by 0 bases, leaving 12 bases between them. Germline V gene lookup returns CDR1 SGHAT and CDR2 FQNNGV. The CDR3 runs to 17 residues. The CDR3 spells CASSLDHFRYSNQPQHF. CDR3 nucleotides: TGTGCCAGCAGCTTAGATCATTTCAGATATAGCAATCAGCCCCAGCATTTT.

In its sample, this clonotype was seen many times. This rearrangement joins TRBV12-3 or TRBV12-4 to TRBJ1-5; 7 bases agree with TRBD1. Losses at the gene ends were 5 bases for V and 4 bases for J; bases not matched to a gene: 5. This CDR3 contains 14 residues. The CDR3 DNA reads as TGTGCCAGCAGTATGACAGGGCGTAATCAGCCCCAGCATTTT. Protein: CASSMTGRNQPQHF.

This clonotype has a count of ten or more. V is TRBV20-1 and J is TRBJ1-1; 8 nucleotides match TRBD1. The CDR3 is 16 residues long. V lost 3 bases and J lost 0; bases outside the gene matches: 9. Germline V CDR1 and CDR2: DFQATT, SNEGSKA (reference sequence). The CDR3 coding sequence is TGCAGTGCTAGTCCAAGCTGGACAGGGATGAACACTGAAGCTTTCTTT. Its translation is CSASPSWTGMNTEAFF.

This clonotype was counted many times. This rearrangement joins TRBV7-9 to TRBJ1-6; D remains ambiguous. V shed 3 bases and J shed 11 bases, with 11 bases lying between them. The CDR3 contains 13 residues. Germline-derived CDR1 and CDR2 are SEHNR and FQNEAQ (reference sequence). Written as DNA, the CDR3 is TGTGCCAGCAGCTTGTTAATTGGTGCACCCCTCCACTTT. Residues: CASSLLIGAPLHF.

This CDR3 is CASSFRGSDTEAFF. In DNA form, the CDR3 reads TGTGCCAGCAGCTTTAGGGGGTCGGACACTGAAGCTTTCTTT. The genes are TRBV7-2 and TRBJ1-1, with D tentatively TRBD1 (6 bases). The V gene's germline CDR1 is SGHTA and CDR2 FQGNSA. Trimming left V 3 bases short and J 3 bases short, with 11 bases between. This CDR3 contains 14 residues.

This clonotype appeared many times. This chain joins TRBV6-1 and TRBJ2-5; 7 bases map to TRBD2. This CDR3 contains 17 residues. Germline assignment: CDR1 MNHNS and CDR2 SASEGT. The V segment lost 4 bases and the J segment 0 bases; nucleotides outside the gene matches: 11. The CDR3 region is CASSGRPSGTHQETQYF. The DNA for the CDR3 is TGTGCCAGCAGTGGACGACCTAGCGGCACCCACCAAGAGACCCAGTACTTC.

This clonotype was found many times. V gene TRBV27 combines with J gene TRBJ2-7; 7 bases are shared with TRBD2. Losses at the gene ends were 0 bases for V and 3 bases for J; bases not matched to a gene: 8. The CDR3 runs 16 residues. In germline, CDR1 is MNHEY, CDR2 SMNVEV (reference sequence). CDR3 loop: CASSLSPAGDRYEQYF. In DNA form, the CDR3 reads TGTGCCAGCAGTTTATCCCCGGCGGGGGATCGCTACGAGCAGTACTTC.

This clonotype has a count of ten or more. The CDR3 here is CSVEGQGVNEQFF. CDR3 DNA sequence: TGCAGCGTTGAGGGCCAGGGGGTCAATGAGCAGTTCTTC. The rearrangement joins TRBV29-1 to TRBJ2-1, with 7 bases aligning to TRBD1. The V gene end was trimmed by 3 bases and the J gene end by 6 bases; junction bases not matched to a gene: 5. This CDR3 is 13 amino acids long. Germline loops: CDR1 SQVTM, CDR2 ANQGSEA.

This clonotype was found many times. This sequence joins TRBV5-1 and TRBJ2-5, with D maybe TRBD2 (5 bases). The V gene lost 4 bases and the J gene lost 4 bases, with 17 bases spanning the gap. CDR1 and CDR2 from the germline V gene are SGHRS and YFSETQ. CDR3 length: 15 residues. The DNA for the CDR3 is TGCGCCAGCAGCCCCGGAGCAGGAGGTCGAGAGACCCAGTACTTC. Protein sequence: CASSPGAGGRETQYF.

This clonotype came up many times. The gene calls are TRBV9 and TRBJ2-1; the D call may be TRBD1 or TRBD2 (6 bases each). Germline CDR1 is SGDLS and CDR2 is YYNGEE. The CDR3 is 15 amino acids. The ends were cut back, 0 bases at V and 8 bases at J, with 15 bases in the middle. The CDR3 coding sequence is TGTGCCAGCAGCGTAGAGGGGGGAAGAGGCTATGAGCAGTTCTTC. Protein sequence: CASSVEGGRGYEQFF.